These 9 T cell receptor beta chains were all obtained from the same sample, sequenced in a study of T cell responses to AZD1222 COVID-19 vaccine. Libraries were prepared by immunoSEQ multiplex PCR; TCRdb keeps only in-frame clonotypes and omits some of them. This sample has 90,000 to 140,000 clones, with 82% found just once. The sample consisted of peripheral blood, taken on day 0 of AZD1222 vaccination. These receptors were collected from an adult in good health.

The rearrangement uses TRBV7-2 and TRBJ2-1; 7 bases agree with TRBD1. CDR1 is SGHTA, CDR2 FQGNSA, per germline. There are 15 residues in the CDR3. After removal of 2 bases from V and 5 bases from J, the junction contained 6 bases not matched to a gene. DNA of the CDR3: TGTGCCAGCAGCTTATGGAGCCAGGGGGACAATGAGCAGTTCTTC. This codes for CASSLWSQGDNEQFF.

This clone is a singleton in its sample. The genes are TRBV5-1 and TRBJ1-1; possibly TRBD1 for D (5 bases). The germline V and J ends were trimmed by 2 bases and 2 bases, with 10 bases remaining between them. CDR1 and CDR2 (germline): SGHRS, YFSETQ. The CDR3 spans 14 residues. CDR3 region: CASSLWDGNTEAFF. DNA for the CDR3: TGCGCCAGCAGCTTATGGGACGGAAACACTGAAGCTTTCTTT.

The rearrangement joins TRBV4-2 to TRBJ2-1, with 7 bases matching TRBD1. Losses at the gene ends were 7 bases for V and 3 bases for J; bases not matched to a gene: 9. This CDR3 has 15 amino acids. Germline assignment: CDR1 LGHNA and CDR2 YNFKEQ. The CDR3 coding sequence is TGTGCCAGCATGGCCCGGGACAGAGTCTACAATGAGCAGTTCTTC. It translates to CASMARDRVYNEQFF.

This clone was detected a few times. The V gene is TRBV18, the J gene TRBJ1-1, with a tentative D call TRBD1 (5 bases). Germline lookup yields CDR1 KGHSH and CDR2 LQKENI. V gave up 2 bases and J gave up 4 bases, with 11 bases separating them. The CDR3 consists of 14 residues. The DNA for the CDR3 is TGTGCCAGCTCACCAGGGGCCTCTTTCACTGAAGCTTTCTTT. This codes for CASSPGASFTEAFF.

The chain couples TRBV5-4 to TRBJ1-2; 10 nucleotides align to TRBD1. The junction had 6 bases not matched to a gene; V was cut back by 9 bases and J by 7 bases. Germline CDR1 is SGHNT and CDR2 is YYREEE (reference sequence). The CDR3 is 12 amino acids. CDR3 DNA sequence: TGTGCCACCCAGACAGGGGGCCCTGGCTACACCTTC. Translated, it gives CATQTGGPGYTF.

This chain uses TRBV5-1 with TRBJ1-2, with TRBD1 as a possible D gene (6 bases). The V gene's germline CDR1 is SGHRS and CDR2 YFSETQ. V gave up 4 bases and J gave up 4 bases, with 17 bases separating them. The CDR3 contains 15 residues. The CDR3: CASSPRGSGLYGYTF. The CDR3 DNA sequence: TGCGCCAGCAGCCCCAGGGGTAGCGGCCTCTATGGCTACACCTTC.

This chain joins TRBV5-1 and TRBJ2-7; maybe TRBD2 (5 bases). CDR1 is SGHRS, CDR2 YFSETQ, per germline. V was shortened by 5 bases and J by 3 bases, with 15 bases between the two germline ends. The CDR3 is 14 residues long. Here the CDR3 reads CASRYGRDVYEQYF. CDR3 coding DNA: TGCGCCAGCAGATATGGACGGGATGTCTACGAGCAGTACTTC.

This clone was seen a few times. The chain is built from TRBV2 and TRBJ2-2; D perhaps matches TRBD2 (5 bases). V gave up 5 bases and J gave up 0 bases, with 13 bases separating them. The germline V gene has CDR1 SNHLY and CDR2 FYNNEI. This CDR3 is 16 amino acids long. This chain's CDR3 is CASSQLVPSNTGELFF. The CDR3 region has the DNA TGTGCCAGCAGTCAACTAGTACCATCGAACACCGGGGAGCTGTTTTTT.

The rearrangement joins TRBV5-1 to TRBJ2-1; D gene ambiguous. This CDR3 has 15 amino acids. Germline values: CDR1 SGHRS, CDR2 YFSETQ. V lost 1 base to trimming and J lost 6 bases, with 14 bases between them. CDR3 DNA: TGCGCCAGCAGCTTGATCCACACCTCCCCCAATGAGCAGTTCTTC. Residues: CASSLIHTSPNEQFF.